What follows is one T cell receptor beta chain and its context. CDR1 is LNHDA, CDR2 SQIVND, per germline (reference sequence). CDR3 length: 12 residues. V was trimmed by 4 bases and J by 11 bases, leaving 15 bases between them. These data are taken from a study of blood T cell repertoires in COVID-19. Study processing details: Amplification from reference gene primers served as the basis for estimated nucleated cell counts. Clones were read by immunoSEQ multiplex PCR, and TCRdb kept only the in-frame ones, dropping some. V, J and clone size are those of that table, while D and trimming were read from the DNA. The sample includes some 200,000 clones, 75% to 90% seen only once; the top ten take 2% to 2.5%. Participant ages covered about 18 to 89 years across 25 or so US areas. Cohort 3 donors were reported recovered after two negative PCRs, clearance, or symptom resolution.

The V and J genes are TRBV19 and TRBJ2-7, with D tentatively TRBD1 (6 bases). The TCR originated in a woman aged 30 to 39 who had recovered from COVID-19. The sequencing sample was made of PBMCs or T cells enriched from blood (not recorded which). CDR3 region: CASSSGFEGEYF. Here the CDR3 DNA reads TGTGCCAGTAGTAGCGGATTCGAGGGGGAGTACTTC.